This T cell receptor beta chain was captured by sequencing in a study of siplizumab effects on memory and regulatory T cells. Study outcomes and limitations: In the presence of siplizumab, alloreactive sequences traceable to unstimulated CD4+ memory cells were significantly reduced. No naive or memory phenotype could be assigned to roughly 80-95% of proliferating clones. Naive T cells looked more diverse than memory cells, and they looked like major contributors to the alloresponse.

Around 96,000 TCR templates underwent assay in each sample. TCRdb keeps only in-frame clones here, not all; method: immunoSEQ multiplex PCR. The sample yields under 130,000 clones, under 95% seen once. In the case of this clone: Its specificity is not known.

V was pared by 4 bases and J by 5 bases, with 11 bases of the junction left unmatched. Germline assignment: CDR1 MNHEY and CDR2 SMNVEV (reference sequence). This CDR3 is 16 amino acids long. This receptor was taken from a human donor in good health. This sequence joins TRBV27 and TRBJ2-1, with 7 nucleotides matching TRBD1. Specimen: CD4+ T cells sorted from blood. The CDR3 region has the DNA TGTGCCAGCAGTTCACCAGGGGGACCCTCTCACAATGAGCAGTTCTTC. Protein sequence: CASSSPGGPSHNEQFF.